A selection of T cell receptor beta chains follows, all from one sample in a study of CD8+ T cells in alopecia areata. Sequencing was performed with immunoSEQ multiplex PCR; in TCRdb, only in-frame clones are kept and a portion is missing. The sample includes around 300,000 clones, 45% to 70% of them seen just once. Sequenced here: CD4+ T cells sorted from blood, sampled around week 53, from a patient treated with tofacitinib. These TCRs come from a human donor with alopecia areata. The CDR3 runs from the conserved cysteine through the conserved F or W. A D gene is named only where the DNA matches it firmly. The listing skips clone size in some rows; elsewhere it reads once, few, many or a size class.

d_call j_call v_call clone_size cdr3_length cdr3_aa cdr3_nt
. TRBJ2-5 TRBV30 . 15 CAWSPGGGGRETQYF TGTGCCTGGAGTCCCGGAGGGGGCGGCCGGGAGACCCAGTACTTC
. TRBJ1-1 TRBV7-9 few 12 CASSLSYTEAFF TGTGCCAGCAGCTTATCCTACACTGAAGCTTTCTTT
TRBD2 TRBJ2-5 TRBV11-2 . 16 CASSSRGLAAGETQYF TGTGCCAGCAGCTCCCGGGGACTAGCGGCGGGGGAGACCCAGTACTTC
. TRBJ1-5 TRBV4-1 . 14 CASSLDRRHQPQHF TGCGCCAGCAGCCTAGACAGGAGACATCAGCCCCAGCATTTT
. TRBJ2-7 TRBV29-1 few 12 CSIGDGTYEQYF TGCAGCATTGGTGACGGAACCTACGAGCAGTACTTC
TRBD1 TRBJ1-5 TRBV30 . 12 CAWSGRGLRQHF TGTGCCTGGAGTGGCAGGGGGCTTCGCCAGCATTTT
. TRBJ2-7 TRBV9 . 15 CASSVASGESYEQYF TGTGCCAGCAGCGTTGCCTCGGGGGAGTCCTACGAGCAGTACTTC
. TRBJ1-1 TRBV5-1 . 13 CASSLKGNTEAFF TGCGCCAGCAGCTTGAAAGGGAACACTGAAGCTTTCTTT
. TRBJ2-1 TRBV11-1 . 12 CASTTNVHEQFF TGTGCCAGCACCACAAACGTGCATGAGCAGTTCTTC
. TRBJ2-3 TRBV9 . 14 CASSVEPGVDTQYF TGTGCCAGCAGCGTAGAACCGGGCGTAGATACGCAGTATTTT
TRBD1 TRBJ1-2 TRBV7-2 once 15 CASSYQGAGNYGYTF TGTGCCAGCAGCTATCAGGGGGCTGGCAACTATGGCTACACCTTC
TRBD2 TRBJ2-3 TRBV7-9 . 16 CASSHWTSGEGDTQYF TGTGCCAGCAGCCATTGGACTAGCGGGGAAGGAGATACGCAGTATTTT
. TRBJ1-2 TRBV6-5 . 11 CANPLLYGYTF TGTGCCAACCCCCTCCTATATGGCTACACCTTC
TRBD1 TRBJ1-2 TRBV19 . 16 CASSVASGTVSYGYTF TGTGCCAGTAGTGTAGCATCCGGGACAGTTTCGTATGGCTACACCTTC
. TRBJ2-1 TRBV9 . 12 CASSVDKGEQFF TGTGCCAGCAGCGTAGATAAAGGAGAGCAGTTCTTC
. TRBJ1-5 TRBV23-1 few 13 CASSHGRNQPQHF TGCGCCAGCAGTCATGGTCGGAATCAGCCCCAGCATTTT
TRBD1 TRBJ2-7 TRBV5-1 . 14 CASSPGTDPYEQYF TGCGCCAGCAGCCCCGGGACAGACCCCTACGAGCAGTACTTC
. TRBJ1-1 TRBV2 . 15 CASRRTGVGDTEAFF TGTGCCAGCAGACGAACGGGAGTGGGGGACACTGAAGCTTTCTTT
. TRBJ1-5 TRBV4-1 few 17 CASSLREVLGAFQPQHF TGCGCCAGCAGCCTCAGGGAGGTGCTGGGAGCATTTCAGCCCCAGCATTTT
. TRBJ2-6 TRBV4-2 few 15 CASSGLYSGANVLTF TGTGCCAGCAGCGGACTTTACTCTGGGGCCAACGTCCTGACTTTC
. TRBJ1-5 TRBV18 . 17 CASSPLGRSYSNQPQHF TGTGCCAGCTCACCCCTAGGCAGATCCTATAGCAATCAGCCCCAGCATTTT
TRBD1 TRBJ1-2 TRBV5-8 few 14 CASSFRQGAYGYTF TGTGCCAGCAGCTTCCGACAGGGAGCTTATGGCTACACCTTC
. TRBJ2-7 TRBV18 few 11 CASSPTYEQYF TGTGCCAGCTCACCAACCTACGAGCAGTACTTC
. TRBJ2-2 TRBV14 . 14 CASSQLTVTGELFF TGTGCCAGCAGCCAGTTGACAGTCACCGGGGAGCTGTTTTTT
TRBD1 TRBJ2-7 TRBV5-1 . 14 CASSLGQGVREQYF TGCGCCAGCAGCTTGGGACAGGGGGTGCGGGAGCAGTACTTC
. TRBJ1-1 TRBV5-1 . 14 CASSLDRVNTEAFF TGCGCCAGCAGCTTGGACAGGGTGAACACTGAAGCTTTCTTT
. TRBJ2-5 TRBV25-1 . 14 CASSEFGREETQYF TGTGCCAGCAGTGAATTCGGACGGGAAGAGACCCAGTACTTC
. TRBJ2-7 TRBV4-3 once 15 CASSQEARGIYEQYF TGCGCCAGCAGTCAAGAGGCCAGGGGCATCTACGAGCAGTACTTC
TRBD1 TRBJ2-7 TRBV9 . 14 CASSVSTGGYEQYF TGTGCCAGCAGCGTATCGACAGGGGGCTACGAGCAGTACTTC
. TRBJ1-6 TRBV7-9 . 13 CASGRQGGSPLHF TGTGCCAGCGGCAGGCAGGGTGGTTCACCCCTCCACTTT
. TRBJ2-1 TRBV13 . 13 CASSLVRQGEQFF TGTGCCAGCAGCTTAGTCCGGCAGGGAGAGCAGTTCTTC
TRBD2 TRBJ2-3 TRBV5-6 . 15 CASSNMGLVTDTQYF TGTGCCAGCAGCAATATGGGACTAGTCACAGATACGCAGTATTTT
. TRBJ1-4 TRBV2 . 14 CATTGRDPNEKLFF TGTGCCACCACCGGGAGGGACCCTAATGAAAAACTGTTTTTT
TRBD2 TRBJ2-1 TRBV10-1 . 17 CASSGSGGRSSYNEQFF TGCGCCAGCAGTGGTAGCGGGGGGCGGAGCTCCTACAATGAGCAGTTCTTC
. TRBJ1-1 TRBV10-3 . 13 CAISEIWQTEAFF TGTGCCATCAGTGAGATCTGGCAAACTGAAGCTTTCTTT
TRBD1 TRBJ2-5 TRBV6-5 . 13 CASSEADRVTQYF TGTGCCAGCAGTGAAGCGGACAGGGTGACCCAGTACTTC
. TRBJ1-2 TRBV30 . 11 CAWSGSRGYTF TGTGCCTGGAGTGGCTCGCGGGGCTACACCTTC
TRBD1 TRBJ2-2 TRBV30 once 17 CAWSVLKPGQGPGELFF TGTGCCTGGAGTGTACTAAAACCGGGACAGGGGCCCGGGGAGCTGTTTTTT
. TRBJ1-1 TRBV7-2 . 15 CASSPRGGIDGEAFF TGTGCCAGCAGCCCACGGGGGGGGATAGATGGTGAAGCTTTCTTT
TRBD1 TRBJ2-7 TRBV29-1 few 12 CSFRDRGYEQYF TGCAGCTTCCGGGACAGGGGTTACGAGCAGTACTTC
. TRBJ2-1 TRBV29-1 . 13 CSVEMAFYNEQFF TGCAGCGTTGAAATGGCTTTCTACAATGAGCAGTTCTTC
. TRBJ1-1 TRBV25-1 . 11 CASSEYTEAFF TGTGCCAGCAGTGAATACACTGAAGCTTTCTTT
. TRBJ1-1 TRBV18 . 17 CASSPLPAASMNTEAFF TGTGCCAGCTCTCCGTTACCCGCCGCCTCCATGAACACTGAAGCTTTCTTT
. TRBJ1-5 TRBV6-5 . 12 CASSRGKWPQHF TGTGCCAGCAGCCGAGGGAAGTGGCCCCAGCATTTT
. TRBJ1-6 TRBV7-2 . 16 CASSYLGRDGFSPLHF TGTGCCAGCAGCTACCTTGGGAGGGATGGTTTTTCACCCCTCCACTTT
. TRBJ2-7 TRBV29-1 few 13 CSAMDLNSYEQYF TGCAGCGCCATGGACTTAAACTCCTACGAGCAGTACTTC
. TRBJ1-1 TRBV29-1 once 13 CSVIRDRSTEAFF TGCAGCGTCATCAGGGATCGGTCCACTGAAGCTTTCTTT
. TRBJ1-2 TRBV9 . 13 CASSVAGARGYTF TGTGCCAGCAGCGTAGCAGGGGCGCGGGGCTACACCTTC
. TRBJ1-2 TRBV4-1 few 18 CASSQAGGSANVNYGYTF TGCGCCAGCAGCCAAGCAGGAGGGTCCGCCAACGTTAACTATGGCTACACCTTC
. TRBJ2-2 TRBV30 . 15 CAWSVPRGNTGELFF TGTGCCTGGAGTGTACCCAGGGGGAACACCGGGGAGCTGTTTTTT
. TRBJ1-2 TRBV30 . 11 CAWSEGGGYTF TGTGCCTGGAGTGAGGGGGGAGGCTACACCTTC
. TRBJ2-1 TRBV7-3 . 14 CASSLIGVTNEQFF TGTGCCAGCAGCTTAATTGGGGTAACGAATGAGCAGTTCTTC
. TRBJ1-2 TRBV10-3 once 13 CAISESSNYGYTF TGTGCCATCAGTGAGTCTTCTAACTATGGCTACACCTTC
. TRBJ1-2 TRBV7-8 . 15 CASSLAADANYGYTF TGTGCCAGCAGCTTAGCGGCGGACGCTAACTATGGCTACACCTTC
TRBD1 TRBJ2-7 TRBV7-2 few 15 CASSPDRDSVGEQYF TGTGCCAGCAGCCCTGACCGGGACAGCGTTGGCGAGCAGTACTTC